The 11 T cell receptor beta chains below were found in one sample sequenced in a study of T cells in localized non-small cell lung cancer. Some clones are missing from TCRdb's copy, which holds only in-frame ones; the method was immunoSEQ multiplex PCR. The sample includes approximately 43,000 clones, more than 85% of them seen just once. This specimen consisted of peripheral blood, obtained before any cancer treatment. These receptors were obtained from a woman aged 18-55 years with stage III lung adenocarcinoma.

V usage is TRBV11-1 and J usage is TRBJ2-1; D remains unclear. Germline CDR1 reads SGHAT; CDR2 reads FQDESV (reference sequence). V was trimmed by 1 base and J by 4 bases, leaving 14 bases between them. This CDR3 contains 16 residues. The CDR3 loop is CASSLEGKNPYNEQFF. DNA for the CDR3: TGTGCCAGCAGCTTAGAAGGGAAGAACCCATACAATGAGCAGTTCTTC.

This clone appeared once. The chain has TRBV6-1 and TRBJ2-7; the D gene is possibly TRBD1 (5 bases). The CDR3 extends over 14 amino acids. The V gene's germline CDR1 is MNHNS and CDR2 SASEGT. V lost 1 base and J lost 0, with 7 bases in between. The CDR3 reads CASSEGGRSYEQYF. DNA for the CDR3: TGTGCCAGCAGTGAAGGGGGCCGCTCCTACGAGCAGTACTTC.

The CDR3 region has the DNA TGTGCCAGCTCACCAAGGGTAGCGGGGGGATCCTACGAGCAGTACTTC. Its protein is CASSPRVAGGSYEQYF. V is TRBV18 and J is TRBJ2-7; TRBD2 matches 10 bases. Germline CDR1 and CDR2: KGHSH and LQKENI. The J segment lost 1 base and the V segment lost 2 bases, leaving 5 bases of the junction unmatched. The CDR3 runs 16 residues. Combining the CDR3 with reference TRBV18 and TRBJ2-7 gives the whole variable domain NAGVMQNPRHLVRRRGQEARLRCSPMKGHSHVYWYRQLPEEGLKFMVYLQKENIIDESGMPKERFSAEFPKEGPSILRIQQVVRGDSAAYFCASSPRVAGGSYEQYFGPGTRLTVT.

The chain links TRBV6-6 to TRBJ2-7; no clear D. This CDR3 is 14 amino acids long. Trimming took off 2 bases at V and 2 bases at J, with 10 bases between the two ends. Looked up from germline, CDR1 is MNHNY and CDR2 is SVGAGI (reference sequence). CDR3 amino acids: CASSYGPDPYEQYF. The CDR3 nucleotides are TGTGCCAGCAGTTACGGCCCAGACCCCTACGAGCAGTACTTC.

This clone was seen a handful of times. This sequence joins TRBV7-9 and TRBJ1-4; D might be TRBD1 (5 bases). Germline V gene sequence: CDR1 SEHNR, CDR2 FQNEAQ (reference sequence). The CDR3 has 17 amino acids. The V end lost 1 base, the J end lost 12 bases, and 24 bases lay between the germline ends. For the CDR3, the DNA is TGTGCCAGCAGCTTAGGAAGGTTGGCAGGGAGCAGGTCGGAACTGTTTTTT. It encodes CASSLGRLAGSRSELFF.

This rearrangement joins TRBV6-6 to TRBJ2-7; a weak D match, TRBD2 (6 bases). The germline CDR1 and CDR2 sequences are MNHNY and SVGAGI (reference sequence). V lost 8 bases and J lost 6, with 17 bases in between. This CDR3 is 13 amino acids long. The CDR3 region is CASLAGLRSEQYF. In nucleotides, the CDR3 is TGTGCCAGCCTTGCGGGGTTACGGTCCGAGCAGTACTTC.

This rearrangement joins TRBV19 to TRBJ1-2, with D possibly being TRBD1 (5 bases). The length of the CDR3 is 13 residues. Trimming pared 3 bases from V and 6 bases from J, leaving 11 bases between. Per germline, CDR1 LNHDA and CDR2 SQIVND (reference sequence). The CDR3 sequence: CASSIPTVNGYTF. Written as DNA, the CDR3 is TGTGCCAGTAGTATTCCGACAGTGAATGGCTACACCTTC.

V usage is TRBV7-2 and J usage is TRBJ2-2, with 7 positions matching TRBD2. The CDR3 loop spans 17 amino acids. With 1 base clipped from V and 1 base from J, the junction kept 6 bases outside the gene matches. Germline V gene data show CDR1 as SGHTA and CDR2 as FQGNSA. CDR3 in amino acids: CASSLGGGAQNTGELFF. CDR3 DNA: TGTGCCAGCAGCTTAGGGGGAGGGGCCCAGAACACCGGGGAGCTGTTTTTT.

In its sample, this clone was seen once. The chain has TRBV4-1 and TRBJ1-4; 9 bases map to TRBD1. V was pared by 0 bases and J by 0 bases, with 5 bases of the junction left unmatched. The CDR3 totals 18 residues. CDR1 and CDR2 from the germline V gene are MGHRA and YSYEKL. CDR3 region: CASSQEGTGTTTNEKLFF. The CDR3 bases are TGCGCCAGCAGCCAAGAGGGGACAGGGACCACAACTAATGAAAAACTGTTTTTT.

V gene TRBV19 combines with J gene TRBJ1-5, with 7 nucleotides matching TRBD1. The V gene's germline CDR1 is LNHDA and CDR2 SQIVND (reference sequence). V lost 11 bases, J lost 5 bases, and 9 bases stayed unmatched. The CDR3 has 13 amino acids. CDR3 coding DNA: TGTGCCGGGGCCAAGGGGGCTGATCAGCCCCAGCATTTT. It translates to CAGAKGADQPQHF.

This chain links TRBV5-1 with TRBJ1-2; the D is unclear. The CDR3 sequence is 13 residues long. V was cut by 1 base and J by 4 bases, with 8 bases left in between. Looked up from germline, CDR1 is SGHRS and CDR2 is YFSETQ. The CDR3 spells CASSLKQTYGYTF. CDR3 in DNA: TGCGCCAGCAGCTTGAAACAGACCTATGGCTACACCTTC.